The source of this T cell receptor beta chain is a study of blood T cells in healthy people across ages. Findings and limits, study-wide: Per million T cells, TCR beta diversity dropped about linearly as age rose.

This clonotype appeared a few times. Its antigen is as yet unknown. Through a sample-barcoded 5' primer and a J-beta primer mix, a second PCR was run for roughly 6 to 12 cycles. Via MiXCR, TCRdb re-called the 5' RACE reads, giving one row per CDR3 protein. The table has around 700,000 distinct CDR3 sequences, 25% seen once. CDR1 MGHRA and CDR2 YSYEKL come from the germline V gene. Trimming removed 3 bases from V and 5 bases from J; junction bases left unmatched: 4. There are 15 residues in the CDR3. The same specimen was also included in a second study, on T cells of mothers and their children.

This chain uses TRBV4-1 with TRBJ2-7; 13 bases map to TRBD2. Sequences were obtained from blood. The sequence was collected from a boy between 10 and 17 years old in good health. This CDR3 is CASSQPGTSGNEQYF. CDR3 DNA: TGCGCCAGCAGCCAGCCAGGGACTAGCGGGAACGAGCAGTACTTC.